The next 30 T cell receptor beta chains were all read from a single sample in a study of post-analysis software for immune sequencing data. Study-level findings and limits: Among five TRBV segments more frequent in patients than controls were TRBV5-6, TRBV5-1 and TRBV20-1.

Their cognate antigens are unknown. Tagging with unique molecular identifiers was a feature of the TCR beta cDNA libraries. TCRdb passed the PCR reads through MiXCR, listing each CDR3 protein once. Counted here are hundreds of thousands of distinct CDR3 sequences, about a third occurring once; the ten biggest clones make up roughly 13%. Sequencing input: blood. The receptors derive from a girl under 18 with multiple sclerosis.

The chain recombines TRBV5-1 with TRBJ2-1; D not resolved. Deletions cut 1 base from V and 2 bases from J, with 7 bases between. Germline loops: CDR1 SGHRS, CDR2 YFSETQ. The CDR3 has 14 residues. CDR3 protein: CASSLLAAYNEQFF. The DNA for the CDR3 is TGCGCCAGCAGCTTGCTGGCGGCCTACAATGAGCAGTTCTTC.

The V call is TRBV7-9, the J call TRBJ2-7; maybe TRBD2 (6 bases). V was shortened by 5 bases and J by 0 bases, with 17 bases between the two germline ends. Germline CDR1 reads SEHNR; CDR2 reads FQNEAQ (reference sequence). This CDR3 has 16 residues. CDR3: CASSPGRGPNSYEQYF. The DNA of the CDR3 is TGTGCCAGCAGCCCTGGGCGGGGACCCAACTCCTACGAGCAGTACTTC. The whole variable domain, remainder taken from reference TRBV7-9 and TRBJ2-7, is DTGVSQNPRHKITKRGQNVTFRCDPISEHNRLYWYRQTLGQGPEFLTYFQNEAQLEKSRLLSDRFSAERPKGSFSTLEIQRTEQGDSAMYLCASSPGRGPNSYEQYFGPGTRLTVT.

V usage is TRBV14 and J usage is TRBJ1-6, with 8 nucleotides matching TRBD1. J gave up 16 bases and V 4 bases, and 9 bases lay outside the gene matches. Germline V gene sequence: CDR1 SGHDN, CDR2 FVKESK. The CDR3 is 13 residues long. CDR3 nucleotides: TGTGCCAGCAGCCCGAGCCAGGGGGCGAATCTCCACTTT. Its translation is CASSPSQGANLHF.

This chain joins TRBV4-3 and TRBJ1-1, with a possible D match to TRBD1 (5 bases). The V gene lost 0 bases and the J gene lost 3 bases, with 8 bases spanning the gap. The germline CDR1 and CDR2 sequences are LGHNA and YSLEER. This CDR3 comprises 14 residues. CDR3 amino acids: CASSQDGTHTEAFF. CDR3 nucleotides: TGCGCCAGCAGCCAAGATGGGACGCACACTGAAGCTTTCTTT.

This clonotype was observed a handful of times. The junction does not match germline at one end; this may be a read error. The J gene is TRBJ2-3, the V gene TRBV6-2 or TRBV6-3; unclear D gene. The germline gives CDR1 MNHEY, CDR2 SVGEGT. This CDR3 region has 11 residues. The DNA of the CDR3 is TGTGCCAGCAGTCACTCAGATACGCAGTATTTT. Its translation is CASSHSDTQYF.

The V gene is TRBV5-1, the J gene TRBJ1-2; 7 bases line up with TRBD1. The trim removed 4 bases at V and 4 bases at J, leaving 10 bases unmatched. CDR1 and CDR2 (germline): SGHRS, YFSETQ. This CDR3 comprises 15 residues. The CDR3: CASSPWTGDAYGYTF. CDR3 in DNA: TGCGCCAGCAGCCCGTGGACAGGAGACGCCTATGGCTACACCTTC. Drawing the rest from reference TRBV5-1 and TRBJ1-2, the complete variable domain is KAGVTQTPRYLIKTRGQQVTLSCSPISGHRSVSWYQQTPGQGLQFLFEYFSETQRNKGNFPGRFSGRQFSNSRSEMNVSTLELGDSALYLCASSPWTGDAYGYTFGSGTRLTVV.

The sample holds a few counts of this clonotype. The chain recombines TRBV28 with TRBJ2-7; no clear D gene. Trimming stripped 3 bases from V and 2 bases from J, with 11 bases between. The CDR3 sequence is 14 residues long. Germline assignment: CDR1 MDHEN and CDR2 SYDVKM. The CDR3 DNA sequence: TGTGCCAGCAGTTTGAGGACGGAGACCTACGAGCAGTACTTC. Translation gives CASSLRTETYEQYF.

This clonotype was seen only a few times. The chain uses TRBV9 and TRBJ1-1; the D gene is possibly TRBD1 (6 bases). The CDR3 covers 12 residues. V was pared by 4 bases and J by 9 bases, with 13 bases between. From germline, CDR1 is SGDLS and CDR2 YYNGEE. Written as DNA, the CDR3 is TGTGCCAGCAGCCGCGATGGGGGGCAAGCTTTCTTT. Amino acids: CASSRDGGQAFF.

This chain uses TRBV3-1 with TRBJ2-5; the match to TRBD2 covers 9 bases. Trimming took 1 base from V and 4 from J; bases not matched to a gene: 7. Germline-derived CDR1 and CDR2 are LGHDT and YNNKEL (reference sequence). CDR3 length: 16 residues. The CDR3 nucleotides are TGTGCCAGCAGCCAAGTCAGGTCGGGACTAGCAGAGACCCAGTACTTC. Translated: CASSQVRSGLAETQYF.

The chain uses TRBV11-2 and TRBJ1-6; 7 bases match TRBD1. The CDR3 spans 16 residues. Germline CDR1 and CDR2: SGHAT and FQNNGV. The V segment lost 6 bases and the J segment 6 bases; nucleotides outside the gene matches: 11. The CDR3 DNA reads TGTGCCAGCAGGCCTTTGACAGGGAAGGGTAATTCACCCCTCCACTTT. Translation gives CASRPLTGKGNSPLHF.

CDR3 nucleotides: TGCAGCGTTGAAGGTTCGGGAGAAGATACGCAGTATTTT. This encodes CSVEGSGEDTQYF. The chain links TRBV29-1 to TRBJ2-3; the D gene is possibly TRBD2 (6 bases). The CDR3 contains 13 residues. Germline V gives CDR1 SQVTM, CDR2 ANQGSEA. The V and J ends lost 1 base and 5 bases respectively, with 10 bases between them.

This sequence joins TRBV20-1 and TRBJ2-5, with no clear D. This CDR3 contains 12 residues. V lost 4 bases, J lost 3 bases, and 9 bases lay in between. Germline-derived CDR1 and CDR2 are DFQATT and SNEGSKA (reference sequence). CDR3 in DNA: TGCAGTGCTAAACCACACGAAGAGACCCAGTACTTC. Translating gives CSAKPHEETQYF.

A remark on this clonotype: A clone one base away is much larger, so this may be a read error. The V and J genes are TRBV2 and TRBJ1-6; 8 positions match TRBD1. The CDR3 has 13 amino acids. Germline V CDR1 and CDR2: SNHLY, FYNNEI. The ends lost 6 bases at V and 8 bases at J; junction bases unmatched: 3. The CDR3 is CASSADRDSPLHF. Here the CDR3 DNA reads TGTGCCAGCAGCGCGGACAGGGATTCACCCCTCCACTTT.

This clonotype turned up a few times. The rearrangement links TRBV10-2 to TRBJ2-1; TRBD2 agrees at 11 bases. The CDR3 is 15 amino acids. Germline-derived CDR1 and CDR2 are WSHSY and SAAADI. V trimming: 7 bases; J trimming: 7 bases; junction bases outside the gene matches: 9. CDR3 sequence: CASKDRLAGLNEQFF. CDR3 sequence (DNA): TGCGCCAGCAAAGACAGACTAGCGGGGTTAAATGAGCAGTTCTTC.

Regarding this clonotype: The junction departs from germline at one end; a sequencing error may be responsible. This rearrangement joins TRBV9 to TRBJ2-6, with 11 bases matching TRBD1. There are 17 residues in the CDR3. Per the germline V gene, CDR1 is SGDLS and CDR2 is YYNGEE. In DNA, the CDR3 is TGTGCCAGCAGCGTAGGGACAGGGGGCTCTGGGGCCAACGTCCGGACTTTC. Translation: CASSVGTGGSGANVRTF.

The rearrangement uses TRBV11-2 and TRBJ1-4; D may be TRBD1 (6 bases). V dropped 5 bases and J dropped 1 base, with 8 bases sitting between them. Germline values: CDR1 SGHAT, CDR2 FQNNGV. This CDR3 region has 14 residues. The CDR3 nucleotides are TGTGCCAGCAGCCCAGGGGTAACTAATGAAAAACTGTTTTTT. Translated, it gives CASSPGVTNEKLFF.

This clonotype was counted only a few times. The chain employs TRBV3-1 and TRBJ2-6; D gene unclear. CDR3 length: 17 residues. Germline V gives CDR1 LGHDT, CDR2 YNNKEL (reference sequence). Trimming left V 0 bases short and J 2 bases short, with 11 bases between. CDR3 residues: CASSQDFTAAGANVLTF. The CDR3 DNA is TGTGCCAGCAGCCAAGATTTCACAGCAGCTGGGGCCAACGTCCTGACTTTC.

A few counts support this clonotype. The germline gene is not matched at one end of the junction; a read error may be the cause. The chain carries TRBV9 and TRBJ2-5; TRBD2 might be the D (6 bases). Per germline, CDR1 SGDLS and CDR2 YYNGEE. The CDR3 length is 13 residues. The CDR3 region has the DNA TGTGCCAGCGGGGCCGGGAGTCAAGGGACCCAGTACTTC. As protein: CASGAGSQGTQYF.

This clonotype has a handful of counts. V usage is TRBV7-8 and J usage is TRBJ1-2; D remains unclear. Germline V gene sequence: CDR1 SGHVS, CDR2 FQNEAQ. The CDR3 spans 14 residues. Trimming stripped 5 bases from V and 0 bases from J, with 10 bases between. CDR3 in DNA: TGTGCCAGCAGCACACAGAGAGCTAACTATGGCTACACCTTC. It is translated as CASSTQRANYGYTF.

The chain couples TRBV18 to TRBJ1-2; D remains unclear. CDR3 size: 14 residues. The germline V and J ends were trimmed by 1 base and 4 bases, with 10 bases remaining between them. Germline CDR1 reads KGHSH; CDR2 reads LQKENI. CDR3 sequence (DNA): TGTGCCAGCTCACCACGCTTAGAGGTCTATGGCTACACCTTC. Its protein product is CASSPRLEVYGYTF.

V gene TRBV5-1 combines with J gene TRBJ2-5, with D perhaps TRBD2 (6 bases). With the DNA end fitting TRBJ2-7 better, the J assignment may be wrong. The CDR3 has 13 amino acids. Per germline, CDR1 SGHRS and CDR2 YFSETQ. The CDR3 reads CASRPDTGGEQYF. CDR3 nucleotides: TGCGCCAGCAGACCCGACACCGGGGGCGAGCAGTACTTC.

V is TRBV4-1 and J is TRBJ1-2, with a tentative D call TRBD1 (5 bases). The length of the CDR3 is 16 residues. Germline CDR1 MGHRA, CDR2 YSYEKL. V lost 4 bases to trimming and J lost 7 bases, with 22 bases between them. CDR3 loop: CASSLRMGGDYRGYTF. The CDR3 nucleotides read TGCGCCAGCAGCCTTAGAATGGGGGGAGACTATCGTGGCTACACCTTC.

This clonotype has a handful of counts. This chain joins TRBV9 and TRBJ2-1, with no clear D. The germline V gene encodes CDR1 SGDLS and CDR2 YYNGEE. With 0 bases removed from V and 7 bases from J, the gap between germline ends came to 14 bases. The CDR3 sequence is 15 residues long. The chain's CDR3 is CASSVVDRVRNEQFF. Here the CDR3 DNA reads TGTGCCAGCAGCGTAGTCGACCGGGTTAGGAATGAGCAGTTCTTC.

V and J are TRBV5-1 and TRBJ2-7; 11 bases line up with TRBD2. The junction had 6 bases not matched to a gene; V was cut back by 0 bases and J by 1 base. The CDR3 extends over 17 amino acids. Germline V lookup: CDR1 SGHRS, CDR2 YFSETQ. The CDR3 coding sequence is TGCGCCAGCAGCTTGGAGACTAGCGGGGCCGATTCCTACGAGCAGTACTTC. The encoded protein is CASSLETSGADSYEQYF.

The V and J genes are TRBV20-1 and TRBJ2-1; 9 bases are a match to TRBD2. Germline V gene data show CDR1 as DFQATT and CDR2 as SNEGSKA (reference sequence). V shed 5 bases and J 4 bases; nucleotides not matched to a gene: 9. The CDR3 is made up of 15 amino acids. The CDR3 nucleotides read TGCAGTGCTTCATCGCTAGCGGGGAGTTACAATGAGCAGTTCTTC. Translation gives CSASSLAGSYNEQFF.

The V gene is TRBV7-9, the J gene TRBJ2-7, with 11 bases matching TRBD2. The germline V gene has CDR1 SEHNR and CDR2 FQNEAQ (reference sequence). This CDR3 has 16 residues. V shed 0 bases, J shed 2 bases, and the junction held 3 bases outside the gene matches. The CDR3 sequence is CASSLALGLAAYEQYF. The CDR3 nucleotides are TGTGCCAGCAGCTTAGCCCTGGGACTAGCGGCCTACGAGCAGTACTTC.

The chain has TRBV12-3 or TRBV12-4 and TRBJ1-2, with a possible D match to TRBD1 (6 bases). The V and J ends lost 5 bases and 6 bases respectively, with 19 bases between them. The length of the CDR3 is 15 residues. The CDR3 spells CASSGGAGRGDGYTF. The CDR3 DNA follows: TGTGCCAGCAGTGGGGGGGCGGGCCGAGGTGATGGCTACACCTTC.

The V gene is TRBV7-9, the J gene TRBJ2-1; 8 bases are shared with TRBD1. CDR3 length: 15 amino acids. V dropped 5 bases and J dropped 8; count of bases not matched to a gene: 11. CDR1 is SEHNR and CDR2 is FQNEAQ in the germline V gene (reference sequence). The CDR3 loop reads CASSARDRSLDEQFF. The CDR3, as DNA: TGTGCCAGCAGCGCCCGGGACAGGTCTCTCGATGAGCAGTTCTTC.

The chain couples TRBV7-9 to TRBJ2-1, with D perhaps assigned TRBD1 or TRBD2 (5 bases each). The end of the DNA is better explained by TRBJ2-7, so the J call may be wrong. CDR1 is SEHNR and CDR2 is FQNEAQ in the germline V gene (reference sequence). The length of the CDR3 is 17 residues. The CDR3, as DNA: TGTGCCAGCAGTTTATTGTCCCAGGGCCCGGGGAACTACGAGCAGTACTTC. Translated: CASSLLSQGPGNYEQYF.

The chain couples TRBV2 to TRBJ1-5; possibly TRBD1 for D (6 bases). The germline V gene encodes CDR1 SNHLY and CDR2 FYNNEI. The CDR3 is 15 residues long. The V end lost 3 bases, the J end lost 5 bases, and 14 bases lay between the germline ends. CDR3 in amino acids: CASSDWQGTDQPQHF. In DNA, the CDR3 is TGTGCCAGCAGTGACTGGCAGGGGACGGATCAGCCCCAGCATTTT. The variable domain in full, with the rest retrieved from reference TRBV2 and TRBJ1-5, is EPEVTQTPSHQVTQMGQEVILRCVPISNHLYFYWYRQILGQKVEFLVSFYNNEISEKSEIFDDQFSVERPDGSNFTLKIRSTKLEDSAMYFCASSDWQGTDQPQHFGDGTRLSIL.